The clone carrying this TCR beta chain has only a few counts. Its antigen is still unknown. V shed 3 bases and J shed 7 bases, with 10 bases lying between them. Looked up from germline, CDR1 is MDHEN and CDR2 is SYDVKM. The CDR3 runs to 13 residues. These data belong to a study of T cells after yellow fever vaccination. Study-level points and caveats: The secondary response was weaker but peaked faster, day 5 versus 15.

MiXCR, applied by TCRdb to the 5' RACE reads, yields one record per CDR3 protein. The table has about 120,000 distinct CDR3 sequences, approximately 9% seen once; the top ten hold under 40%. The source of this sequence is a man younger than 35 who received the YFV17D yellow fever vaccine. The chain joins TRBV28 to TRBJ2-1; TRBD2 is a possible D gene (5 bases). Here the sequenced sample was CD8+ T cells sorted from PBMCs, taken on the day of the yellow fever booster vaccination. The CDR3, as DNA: TGTGCCAGCAGTTTGGCGGGCCGGAATGAGCAGTTCTTC. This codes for CASSLAGRNEQFF.